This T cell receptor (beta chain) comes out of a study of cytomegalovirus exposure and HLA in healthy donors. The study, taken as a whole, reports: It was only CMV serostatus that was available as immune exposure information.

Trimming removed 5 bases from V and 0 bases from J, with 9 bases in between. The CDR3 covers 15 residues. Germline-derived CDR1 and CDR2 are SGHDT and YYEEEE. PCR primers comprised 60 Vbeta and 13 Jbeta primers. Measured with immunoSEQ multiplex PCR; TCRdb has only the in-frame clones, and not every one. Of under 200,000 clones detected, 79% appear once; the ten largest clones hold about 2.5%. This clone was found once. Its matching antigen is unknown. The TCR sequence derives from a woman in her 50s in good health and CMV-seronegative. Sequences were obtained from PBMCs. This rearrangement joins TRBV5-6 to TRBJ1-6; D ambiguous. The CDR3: CASSLGSSYNSPLHF. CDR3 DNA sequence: TGTGCCAGCAGTTTAGGGAGCTCCTATAATTCACCCCTCCACTTT.